This TCR beta chain derives from a study of regulatory T cells in long-lasting Graves disease. Time point specified: newly diagnosed GD, antithyroid drugs for less than 3 months. PBMC RNA was the source of the TCR library. It was American Thyroid Association guidelines that determined Graves' disease diagnosis. Investigators prepared the TCR beta libraries by applying iRepertoire HTBI primers and Arm-PCR of CDR3 regions. TCRdb re-analysed the multiplex PCR reads in MiXCR, keeping a single row per CDR3 protein. The sample lists 380,000 or so distinct CDR3 sequences; 15% to 20% were seen once. Ten or more counts support this clonotype. CDR1 DFQATT and CDR2 SNEGSKA come from the germline V gene (reference sequence). The V gene lost 3 bases and the J gene lost 1 base, with 6 bases spanning the gap. CDR3 length: 12 residues. The same specimen was also included in a second study, on T cells in Graves' hyperthyroidism and ophthalmopathy. Per that paper: Blood also contained most expanded thyroid clonotypes above 0.001.

The specimen comprised peripheral blood mononuclear cells (PBMCs), sampled at new diagnosis, from a patient treated with antithyroid drugs. This chain uses TRBV20-1 with TRBJ1-1; D is undetermined. This sequence was found in a woman younger than 35 with Graves disease. CDR3 residues: CSARRQNTEAFF. The CDR3 nucleotides are TGCAGTGCTAGGAGGCAGAACACTGAAGCTTTCTTT.